The rows below give T cell receptor beta chains drawn from one sample of a study of T cell repertoires in cytomegalovirus infection. TCRdb reprocessed the reads via MiXCR and lists one record per CDR3 protein. The sample has fewer than 1,000,000 distinct CDR3 sequences, around a third seen once. These receptors' antigens are unknown. Here the sequenced sample was cultured CD8+ T cells from PBMCs, taken from culture after CMV antigen stimulation. These TCRs come from a human donor in good health (CMV status not recorded). Some clones in this sample may be carry-over from other donors' samples. The CDR3 runs from the conserved cysteine through the conserved F or W. Each record gives: D gene, V gene, clone size, J gene, CDR3 protein, CDR3 DNA. D genes are given only for firm matches. Some rows have no size entry. The others give once, few or many, or a class for an expanded clone.

NA,TRBV7-2,many,TRBJ1-1,CASSTTLTGFEAFF,TGTGCCAGCAGCACCACCTTGACAGGATTTGAAGCTTTCTTT
TRBD1,TRBV4-1,NA,TRBJ2-1,CASSQGDRERFF,TGCGCCAGCAGCCAAGGGGACAGGGAACGGTTCTTC
NA,TRBV7-9,few,TRBJ2-1,CASSTRDRYNEQFF,TGTGCCAGCAGCACACGGGACCGCTACAATGAGCAGTTCTTC
NA,TRBV12-3/TRBV12-4,NA,TRBJ2-7,CASSLGGDLIYEQYF,TGTGCCAGCAGTTTAGGGGGGGACCTCATCTACGAGCAGTACTTC
TRBD1,TRBV6-5,many,TRBJ1-1,CASSYSWTGANTEAFF,TGTGCCAGCAGTTACTCCTGGACAGGTGCGAACACTGAAGCTTTCTTT
NA,TRBV4-1,few,TRBJ1-2,CASSQQVSGYTF,TGCGCCAGCAGCCAACAAGTATCCGGCTACACCTTC
TRBD2,TRBV20-1,NA,TRBJ2-1,CSARDEASGDNEQFF,TGCAGTGCTAGAGATGAAGCTAGCGGGGACAATGAGCAGTTCTTC
NA,TRBV4-1,NA,TRBJ2-1,CASSKDLPKGIEQFF,TGCGCCAGCAGCAAGGACCTACCAAAGGGGATTGAGCAGTTCTTC
TRBD1,TRBV7-2,NA,TRBJ2-2,CASSLYRDRVATGELFF,TGTGCCAGCAGCTTGTACCGGGACAGGGTGGCCACCGGGGAGCTGTTTTTT
TRBD2,TRBV9,few,TRBJ2-5,CASSASGALTETQYF,TGTGCCAGCAGCGCTAGCGGGGCTCTTACAGAGACCCAGTACTTC
NA,TRBV5-8,NA,TRBJ2-1,CASSGVVVSSYNEQFF,TGTGCCAGCAGCGGGGTGGTGGTAAGCTCCTACAATGAGCAGTTCTTC
NA,TRBV27,few,TRBJ2-1,CASRPRRRSSYNEQFF,TGTGCCAGCAGGCCCAGGCGGCGTAGCTCCTACAATGAGCAGTTCTTC
TRBD2,TRBV2,NA,TRBJ2-3,CANGRGEDTQYF,TGTGCCAACGGGCGGGGGGAAGATACGCAGTATTTT
NA,TRBV20-1,NA,TRBJ2-1,CSASKENSYNEQFF,TGCAGTGCTTCTAAAGAAAACTCCTACAATGAGCAGTTCTTC
TRBD1,TRBV7-9,few,TRBJ1-4,CASSFTRDRGVGKLFF,TGTGCCAGCAGCTTCACCCGGGACAGGGGGGTCGGAAAACTGTTTTTT
TRBD2,TRBV20-1,few,TRBJ2-1,CSARIAGAIYNEQFF,TGCAGTGCCCGAATAGCGGGGGCCATCTACAATGAGCAGTTCTTC
NA,TRBV10-1,NA,TRBJ2-1,CASSESFSGTEQFF,TGCGCCAGCAGTGAGTCGTTCTCGGGGACTGAGCAGTTCTTC
NA,TRBV7-6,NA,TRBJ1-5,CASSPSGVNQPQHF,TGTGCCAGCAGCCCCAGCGGGGTTAATCAGCCCCAGCATTTT
NA,TRBV4-3,NA,TRBJ1-3,CASSQESGSGNTIYF,TGCGCCAGCAGCCAAGAATCCGGGTCTGGAAACACCATATATTTT
TRBD1,TRBV24-1,NA,TRBJ1-5,CATSVPGTGRNQPQHF,TGTGCCACCAGTGTCCCCGGGACAGGGAGAAATCAGCCCCAGCATTTT
NA,TRBV6-5,NA,TRBJ2-2,CASSFEPRTTGELFF,TGTGCCAGCAGTTTCGAACCCCGCACCACCGGGGAGCTGTTTTTT
NA,TRBV13,NA,TRBJ2-7,CASSLAPHYEQYF,TGTGCCAGCAGCTTGGCCCCCCACTACGAGCAGTACTTC
TRBD2,TRBV6-6,many,TRBJ2-1,CASSTSGGAGNEQFF,TGTGCCAGCAGCACTAGCGGGGGGGCGGGTAATGAGCAGTTCTTC
TRBD2,TRBV6-1,NA,TRBJ2-1,CASIPTSGGNEQFF,TGTGCCAGCATACCCACTAGCGGGGGCAATGAGCAGTTCTTC
NA,TRBV7-6,many,TRBJ2-3,CASSLGGASSTDTQYF,TGTGCCAGCAGCTTAGGAGGGGCATCTAGCACAGATACGCAGTATTTT
NA,TRBV19,NA,TRBJ1-2,CASITRADDLYGYTF,TGTGCCAGTATCACCCGGGCAGACGACCTCTATGGCTACACCTTC
TRBD2,TRBV7-6,few,TRBJ2-1,CASRKSGASGDNEQFF,TGTGCCAGCAGAAAATCGGGCGCTAGCGGGGACAATGAGCAGTTCTTC
NA,TRBV6-5,NA,TRBJ1-5,CASSPGIYQPQHF,TGTGCCAGCAGCCCCGGGATATATCAGCCCCAGCATTTT
NA,TRBV12-3/TRBV12-4,few,TRBJ2-1,CASSPHGGGVSYNEQFF,TGTGCCAGCAGTCCCCATGGCGGAGGAGTGTCCTACAATGAGCAGTTCTTC
TRBD1,TRBV7-3,once,TRBJ2-5,CASSLKQGDQETQYF,TGTGCCAGCAGCTTAAAACAGGGGGACCAAGAGACCCAGTACTTC
NA,TRBV11-1,few,TRBJ2-7,CASSSYPAGAYEQYF,TGTGCCAGCAGTTCTTACCCCGCGGGTGCCTACGAGCAGTACTTC
TRBD1,TRBV7-9,NA,TRBJ1-1,CASSNAKGAYTEAFF,TGTGCCAGCAGCAACGCTAAGGGGGCTTATACTGAAGCTTTCTTT
NA,TRBV6-4,many,TRBJ1-5,CATGAGEGQPQHF,TGTGCCACCGGGGCGGGGGAAGGTCAGCCCCAGCATTTT
NA,TRBV4-2,few,TRBJ1-5,CASSPKQESNQPQHF,TGTGCCAGCAGCCCGAAACAGGAAAGCAATCAGCCCCAGCATTTT
NA,TRBV2,few,TRBJ1-6,CASSERTADSYNSPLHF,TGTGCCAGCAGTGAGAGGACAGCTGACTCCTATAATTCACCCCTCCACTTT
TRBD2,TRBV13,NA,TRBJ2-7,CASSFELANSYEQYF,TGTGCCAGCAGCTTCGAACTAGCGAACTCCTACGAGCAGTACTTC
NA,TRBV7-9,few,TRBJ2-3,CASEGKYTDTQYF,TGTGCCAGCGAGGGCAAGTATACAGATACGCAGTATTTT
NA,TRBV9,NA,TRBJ2-1,CASSVVPRTNNEQFF,TGTGCCAGCAGCGTAGTGCCTAGGACTAACAATGAGCAGTTCTTC
TRBD1,TRBV7-9,NA,TRBJ1-1,CASSAPGQDTEAFF,TGTGCCAGCAGCGCGCCGGGACAGGACACTGAAGCTTTCTTT
NA,TRBV6-6,many,TRBJ2-5,CASSPGAGQETQYF,TGTGCCAGCAGTCCCGGGGCAGGGCAAGAGACCCAGTACTTC
TRBD1,TRBV19,few,TRBJ1-1,CATRGQGLYTEAFF,TGTGCCACCCGGGGACAGGGGTTGTACACTGAAGCTTTCTTT
TRBD1,TRBV7-6,NA,TRBJ1-1,CTSSAGQGVNTEAFF,TGTACCAGCAGCGCGGGACAGGGAGTGAACACTGAAGCTTTCTTT
TRBD2,TRBV12-3/TRBV12-4,few,TRBJ2-5,CASSLGTSEKTQYF,TGTGCCAGCAGTTTGGGGACTAGCGAAAAGACCCAGTACTTC
NA,TRBV20-1,NA,TRBJ1-4,CSASPQGGGEKLFF,TGCAGTGCTAGCCCCCAAGGGGGAGGTGAAAAACTGTTTTTT
NA,TRBV10-3,NA,TRBJ2-5,CAISDKALETQYF,TGTGCCATCAGTGATAAAGCGTTGGAGACCCAGTACTTC
NA,TRBV7-9,NA,TRBJ1-4,CASSFRNEKLFF,TGTGCCAGCAGCTTCCGAAATGAAAAACTGTTTTTT
NA,TRBV27,few,TRBJ1-2,CASSFGARGGYTF,TGTGCCAGCAGTTTCGGGGCCAGGGGCGGCTACACCTTC